This paragraph covers one T cell receptor (beta chain) sequence. The germline V gene has CDR1 ENHRY and CDR2 SYGVKD. The CDR3 sequence is 12 residues long. Trimming took off 4 bases at V and 6 bases at J, with 9 bases between the two ends. The data belong to a study of control samples from healthy donors and cancer patients. Data came from immunoSEQ multiplex PCR; TCRdb stores just in-frame clones and leaves some out. Of approximately 100,000 clones in the sample, 86% were seen once. V usage is TRBV10-3 and J usage is TRBJ1-2; no clear D. The TCR sequence derives from a man aged 25-45 years in good health. The specimen sequenced was blood. The CDR3 reads CAISGVFDGYTF. In DNA form, the CDR3 reads TGTGCCATCAGTGGGGTGTTCGATGGCTACACCTTC.